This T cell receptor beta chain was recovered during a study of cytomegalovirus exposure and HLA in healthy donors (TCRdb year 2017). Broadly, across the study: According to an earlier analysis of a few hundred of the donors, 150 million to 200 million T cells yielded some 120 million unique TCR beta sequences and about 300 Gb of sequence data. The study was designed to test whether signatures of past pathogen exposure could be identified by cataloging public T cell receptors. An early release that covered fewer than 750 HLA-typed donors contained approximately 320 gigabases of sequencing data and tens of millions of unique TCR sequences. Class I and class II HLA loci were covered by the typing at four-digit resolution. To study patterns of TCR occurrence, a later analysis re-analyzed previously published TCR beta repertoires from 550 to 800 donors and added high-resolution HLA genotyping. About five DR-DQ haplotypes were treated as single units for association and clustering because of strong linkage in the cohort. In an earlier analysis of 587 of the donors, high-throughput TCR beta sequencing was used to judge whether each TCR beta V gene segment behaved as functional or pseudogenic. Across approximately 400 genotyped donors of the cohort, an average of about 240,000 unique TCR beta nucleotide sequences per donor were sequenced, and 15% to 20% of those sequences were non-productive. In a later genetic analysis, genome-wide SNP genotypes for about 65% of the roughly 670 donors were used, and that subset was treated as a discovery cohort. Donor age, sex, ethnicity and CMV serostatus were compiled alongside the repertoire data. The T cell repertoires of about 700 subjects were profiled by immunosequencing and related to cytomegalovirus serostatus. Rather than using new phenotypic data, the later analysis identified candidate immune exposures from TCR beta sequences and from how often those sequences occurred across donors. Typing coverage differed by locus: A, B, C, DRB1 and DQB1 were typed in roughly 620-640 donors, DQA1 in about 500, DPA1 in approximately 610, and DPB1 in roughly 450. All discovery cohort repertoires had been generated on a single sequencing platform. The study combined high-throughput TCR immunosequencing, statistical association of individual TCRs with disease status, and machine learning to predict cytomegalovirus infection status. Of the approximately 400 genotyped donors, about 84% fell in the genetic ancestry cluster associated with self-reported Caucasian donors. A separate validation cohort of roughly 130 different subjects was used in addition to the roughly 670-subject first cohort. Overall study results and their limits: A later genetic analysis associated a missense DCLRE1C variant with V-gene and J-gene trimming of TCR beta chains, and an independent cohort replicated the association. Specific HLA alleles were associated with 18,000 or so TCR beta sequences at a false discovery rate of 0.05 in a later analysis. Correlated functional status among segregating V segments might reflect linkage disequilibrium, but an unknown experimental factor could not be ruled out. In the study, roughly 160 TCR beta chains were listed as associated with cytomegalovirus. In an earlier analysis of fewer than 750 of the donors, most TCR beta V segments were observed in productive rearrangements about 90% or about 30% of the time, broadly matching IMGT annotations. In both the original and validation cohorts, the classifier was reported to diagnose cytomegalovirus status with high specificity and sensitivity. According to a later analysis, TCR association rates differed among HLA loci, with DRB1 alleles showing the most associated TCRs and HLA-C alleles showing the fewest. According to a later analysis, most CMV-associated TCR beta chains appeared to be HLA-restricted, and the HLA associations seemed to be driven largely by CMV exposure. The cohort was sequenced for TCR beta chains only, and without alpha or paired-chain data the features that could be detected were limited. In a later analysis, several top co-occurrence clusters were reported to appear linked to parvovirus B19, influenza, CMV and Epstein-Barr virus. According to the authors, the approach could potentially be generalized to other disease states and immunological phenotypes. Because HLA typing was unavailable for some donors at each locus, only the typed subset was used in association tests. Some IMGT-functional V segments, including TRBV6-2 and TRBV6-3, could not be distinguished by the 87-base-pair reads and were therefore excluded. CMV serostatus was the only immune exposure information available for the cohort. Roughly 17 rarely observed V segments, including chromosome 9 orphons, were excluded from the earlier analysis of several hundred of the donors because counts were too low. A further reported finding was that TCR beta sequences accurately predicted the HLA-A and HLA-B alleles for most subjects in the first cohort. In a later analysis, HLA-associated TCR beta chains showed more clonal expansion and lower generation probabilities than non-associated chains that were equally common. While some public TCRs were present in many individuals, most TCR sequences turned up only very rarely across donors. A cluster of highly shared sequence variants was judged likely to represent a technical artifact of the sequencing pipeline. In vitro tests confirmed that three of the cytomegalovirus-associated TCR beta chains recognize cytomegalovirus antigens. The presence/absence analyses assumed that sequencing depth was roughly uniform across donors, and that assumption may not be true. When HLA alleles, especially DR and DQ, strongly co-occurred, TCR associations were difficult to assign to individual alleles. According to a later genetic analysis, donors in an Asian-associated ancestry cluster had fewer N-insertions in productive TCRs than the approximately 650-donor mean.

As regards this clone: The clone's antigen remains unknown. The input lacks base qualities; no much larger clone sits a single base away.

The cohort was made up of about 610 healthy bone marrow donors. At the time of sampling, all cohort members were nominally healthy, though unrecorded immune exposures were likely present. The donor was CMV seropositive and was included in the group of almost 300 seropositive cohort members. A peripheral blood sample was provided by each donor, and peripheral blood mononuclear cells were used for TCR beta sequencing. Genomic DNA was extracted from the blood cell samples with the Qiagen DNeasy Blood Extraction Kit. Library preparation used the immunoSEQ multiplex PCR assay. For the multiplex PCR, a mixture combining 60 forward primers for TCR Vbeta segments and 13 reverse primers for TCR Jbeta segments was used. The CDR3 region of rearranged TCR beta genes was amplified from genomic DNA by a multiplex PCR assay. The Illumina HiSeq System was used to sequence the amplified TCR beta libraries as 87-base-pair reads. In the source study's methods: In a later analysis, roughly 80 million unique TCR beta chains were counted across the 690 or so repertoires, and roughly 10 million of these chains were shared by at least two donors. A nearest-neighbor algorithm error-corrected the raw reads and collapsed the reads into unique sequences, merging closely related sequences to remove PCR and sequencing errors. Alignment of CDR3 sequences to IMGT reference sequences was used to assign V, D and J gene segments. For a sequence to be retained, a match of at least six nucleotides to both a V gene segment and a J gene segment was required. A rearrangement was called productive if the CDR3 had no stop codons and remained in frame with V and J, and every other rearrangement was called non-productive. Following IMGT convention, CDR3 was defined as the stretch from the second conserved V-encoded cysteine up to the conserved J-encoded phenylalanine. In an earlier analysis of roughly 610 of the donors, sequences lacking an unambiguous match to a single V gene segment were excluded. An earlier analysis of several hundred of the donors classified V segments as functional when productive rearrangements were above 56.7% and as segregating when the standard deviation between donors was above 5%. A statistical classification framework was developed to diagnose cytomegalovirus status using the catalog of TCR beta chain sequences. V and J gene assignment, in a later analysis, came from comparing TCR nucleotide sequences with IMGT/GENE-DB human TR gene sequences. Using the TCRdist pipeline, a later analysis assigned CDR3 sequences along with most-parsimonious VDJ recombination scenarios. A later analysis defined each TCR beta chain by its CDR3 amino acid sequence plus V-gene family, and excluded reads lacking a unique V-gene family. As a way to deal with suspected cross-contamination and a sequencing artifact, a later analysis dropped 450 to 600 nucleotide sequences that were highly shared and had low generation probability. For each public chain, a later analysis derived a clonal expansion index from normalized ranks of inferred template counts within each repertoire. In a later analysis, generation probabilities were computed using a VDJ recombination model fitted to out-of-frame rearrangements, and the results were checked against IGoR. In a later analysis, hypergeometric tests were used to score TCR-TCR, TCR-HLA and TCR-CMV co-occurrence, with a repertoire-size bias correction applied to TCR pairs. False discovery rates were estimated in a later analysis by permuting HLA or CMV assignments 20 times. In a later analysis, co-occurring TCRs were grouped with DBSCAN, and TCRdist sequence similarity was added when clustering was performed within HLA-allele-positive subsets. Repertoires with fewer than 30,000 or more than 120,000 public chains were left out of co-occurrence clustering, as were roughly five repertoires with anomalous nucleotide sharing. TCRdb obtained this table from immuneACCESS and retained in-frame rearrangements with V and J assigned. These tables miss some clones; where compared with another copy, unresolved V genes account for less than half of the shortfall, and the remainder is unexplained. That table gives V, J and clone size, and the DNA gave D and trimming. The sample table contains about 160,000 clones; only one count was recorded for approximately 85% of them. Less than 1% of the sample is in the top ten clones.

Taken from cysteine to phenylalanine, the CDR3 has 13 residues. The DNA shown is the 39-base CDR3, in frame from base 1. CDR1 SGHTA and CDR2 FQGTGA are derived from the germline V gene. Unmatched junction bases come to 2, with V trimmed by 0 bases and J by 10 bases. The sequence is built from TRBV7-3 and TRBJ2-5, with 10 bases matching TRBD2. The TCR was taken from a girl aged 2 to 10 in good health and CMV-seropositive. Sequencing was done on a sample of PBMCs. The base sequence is TGTGCCAGCAGCTTAACGGCTAGCGGGAGCCAGTACTTC. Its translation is CASSLTASGSQYF. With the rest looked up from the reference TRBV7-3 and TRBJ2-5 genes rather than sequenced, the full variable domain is GAGVSQTPSNKVTEKGKYVELRCDPISGHTALYWYRQSLGQGPEFLIYFQGTGAADDSGLPNDRFFAVRPEGSVSTLKIQRTERGDSAVYLCASSLTASGSQYFGPGTRLLVL.